This note documents a single TCR beta chain sequence. The sample is drawn from a study of blood T cell repertoires in COVID-19. Study-wide background: Material from acute and convalescent COVID-19 was sourced from the United States, Italy and Spain.

Clones were read by immunoSEQ multiplex PCR, and TCRdb kept only the in-frame ones, dropping some. The sample comprises about 140,000 clones, about 78% of which are singletons, and roughly 9.8% rests with the top ten. The germline V gene has CDR1 MNHEY and CDR2 SVGEGT. CDR3 length: 16 amino acids. The V and J ends lost 1 base and 2 bases respectively, with 12 bases between them. This receptor was obtained from a man in his sixties who had recovered from COVID-19. Sequenced material: peripheral blood. This chain links TRBV6-2 or TRBV6-3 with TRBJ1-3; no clear D gene. The CDR3 loop is CASSYLDSTAGNTIYF. CDR3 DNA sequence: TGTGCCAGCAGTTACTTGGACTCAACAGCTGGAAACACCATATATTTT.